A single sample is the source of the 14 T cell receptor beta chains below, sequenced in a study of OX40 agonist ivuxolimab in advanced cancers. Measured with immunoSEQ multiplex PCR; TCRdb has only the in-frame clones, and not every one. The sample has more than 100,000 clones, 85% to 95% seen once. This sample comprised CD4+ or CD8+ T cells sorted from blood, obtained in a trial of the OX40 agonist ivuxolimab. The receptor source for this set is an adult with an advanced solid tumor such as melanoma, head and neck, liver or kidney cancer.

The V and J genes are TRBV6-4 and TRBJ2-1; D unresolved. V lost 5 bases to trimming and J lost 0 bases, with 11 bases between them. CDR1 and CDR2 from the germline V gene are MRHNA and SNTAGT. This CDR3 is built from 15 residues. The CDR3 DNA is TGTGCCAGCAGTAAGAACAGTTTCTCCTACAATGAGCAGTTCTTC. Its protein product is CASSKNSFSYNEQFF.

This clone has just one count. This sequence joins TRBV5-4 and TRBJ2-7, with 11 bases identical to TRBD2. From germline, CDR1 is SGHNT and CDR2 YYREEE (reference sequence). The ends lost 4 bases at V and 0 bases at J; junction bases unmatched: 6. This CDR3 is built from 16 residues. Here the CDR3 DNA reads TGTGCCAGCAGCCCCGGACTAGCGGGTAGCTCCTACGAGCAGTACTTC. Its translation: CASSPGLAGSSYEQYF. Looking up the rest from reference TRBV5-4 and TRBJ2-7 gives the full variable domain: ETGVTQSPTHLIKTRGQQVTLRCSSQSGHNTVSWYQQALGQGPQFIFQYYREEENGRGNFPPRFSGLQFPNYSSELNVNALELDDSALYLCASSPGLAGSSYEQYFGPGTRLTVT.

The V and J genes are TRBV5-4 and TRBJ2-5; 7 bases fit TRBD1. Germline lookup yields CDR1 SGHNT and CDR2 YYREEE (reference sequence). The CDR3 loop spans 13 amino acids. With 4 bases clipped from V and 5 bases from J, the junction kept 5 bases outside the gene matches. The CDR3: CASSTGQEETQYF. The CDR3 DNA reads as TGTGCCAGCAGCACAGGACAGGAGGAGACCCAGTACTTC.

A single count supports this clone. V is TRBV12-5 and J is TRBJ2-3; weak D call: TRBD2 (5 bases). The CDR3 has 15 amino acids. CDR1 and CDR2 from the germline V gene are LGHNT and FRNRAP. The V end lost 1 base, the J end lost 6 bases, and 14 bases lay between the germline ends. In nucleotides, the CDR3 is TGTGCTAGTGGTTTGGACCGGAACCCTAGCGATACGCAGTATTTT. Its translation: CASGLDRNPSDTQYF.

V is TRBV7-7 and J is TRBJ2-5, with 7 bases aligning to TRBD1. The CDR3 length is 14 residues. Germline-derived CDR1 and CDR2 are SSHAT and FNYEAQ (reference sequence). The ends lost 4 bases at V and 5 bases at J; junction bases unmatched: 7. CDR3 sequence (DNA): TGTGCCAGCAGCTCGACAGGGCTCGGGGAGACCCAGTACTTC. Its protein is CASSSTGLGETQYF.

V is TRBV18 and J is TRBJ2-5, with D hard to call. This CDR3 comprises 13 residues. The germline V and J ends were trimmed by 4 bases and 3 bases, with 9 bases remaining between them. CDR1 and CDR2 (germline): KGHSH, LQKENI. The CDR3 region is CASSLVAEETQYF. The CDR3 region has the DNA TGTGCCAGCTCACTGGTGGCAGAAGAGACCCAGTACTTC.

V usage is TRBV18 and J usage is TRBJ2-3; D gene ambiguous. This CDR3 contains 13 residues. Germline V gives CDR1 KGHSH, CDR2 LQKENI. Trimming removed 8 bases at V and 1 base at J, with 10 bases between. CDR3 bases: TGTGCCAGCGGCCAAGTTCGCACAGATACGCAGTATTTT. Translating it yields CASGQVRTDTQYF.

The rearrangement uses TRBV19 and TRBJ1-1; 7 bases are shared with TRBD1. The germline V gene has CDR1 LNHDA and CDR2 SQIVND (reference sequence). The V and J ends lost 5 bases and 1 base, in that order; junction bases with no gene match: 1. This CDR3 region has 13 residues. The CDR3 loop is CASSDRANTEAFF. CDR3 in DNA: TGTGCCAGTAGTGACAGGGCGAACACTGAAGCTTTCTTT.

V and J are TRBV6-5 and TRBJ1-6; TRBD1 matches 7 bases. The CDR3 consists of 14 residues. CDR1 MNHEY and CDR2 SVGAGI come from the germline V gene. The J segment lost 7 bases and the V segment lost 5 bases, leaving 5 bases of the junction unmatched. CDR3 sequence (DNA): TGTGCCAGCAGTGTTGGACAGGCAAATTCACCCCTCCACTTT. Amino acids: CASSVGQANSPLHF.

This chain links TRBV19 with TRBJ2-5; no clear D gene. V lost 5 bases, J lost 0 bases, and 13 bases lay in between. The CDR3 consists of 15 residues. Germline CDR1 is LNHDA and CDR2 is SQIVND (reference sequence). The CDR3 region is CASSPQSMYQETQYF. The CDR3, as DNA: TGTGCCAGTAGTCCGCAGTCAATGTACCAAGAGACCCAGTACTTC.

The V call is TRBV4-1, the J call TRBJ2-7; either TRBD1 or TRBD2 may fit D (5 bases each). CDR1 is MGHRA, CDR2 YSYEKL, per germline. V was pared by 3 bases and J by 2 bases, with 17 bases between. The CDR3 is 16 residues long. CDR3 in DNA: TGCGCCAGCAGCCAGCCGGGACGAACCAGAGCCTACGAGCAGTACTTC. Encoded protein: CASSQPGRTRAYEQYF.

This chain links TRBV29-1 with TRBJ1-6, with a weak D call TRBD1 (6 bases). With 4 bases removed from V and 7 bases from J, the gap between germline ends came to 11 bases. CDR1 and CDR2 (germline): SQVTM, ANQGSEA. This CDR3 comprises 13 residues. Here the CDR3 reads CSVVAGVNSPLHF. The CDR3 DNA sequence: TGCAGCGTTGTAGCAGGGGTGAATTCACCCCTCCACTTT.

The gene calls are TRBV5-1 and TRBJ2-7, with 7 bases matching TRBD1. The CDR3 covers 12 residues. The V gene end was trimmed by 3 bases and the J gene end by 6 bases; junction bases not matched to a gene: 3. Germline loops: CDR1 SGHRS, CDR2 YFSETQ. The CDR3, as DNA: TGCGCCAGCAGCTCGAACAGGGGCGAGCAGTACTTC. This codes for CASSSNRGEQYF.

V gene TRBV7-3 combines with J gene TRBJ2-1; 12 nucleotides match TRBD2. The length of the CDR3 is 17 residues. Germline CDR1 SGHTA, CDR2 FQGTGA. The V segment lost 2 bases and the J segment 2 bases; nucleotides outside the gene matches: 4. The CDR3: CASSLRLAGGTYNEQFF. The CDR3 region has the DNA TGTGCCAGCAGCTTACGTCTAGCGGGAGGGACCTACAATGAGCAGTTCTTC. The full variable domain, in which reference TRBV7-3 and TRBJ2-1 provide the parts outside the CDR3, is GAGVSQTPSNKVTEKGKYVELRCDPISGHTALYWYRQSLGQGPEFLIYFQGTGAADDSGLPNDRFFAVRPEGSVSTLKIQRTERGDSAVYLCASSLRLAGGTYNEQFFGPGTRLTVL.